These T cell receptor beta chains were read from a single sample in a study of cytomegalovirus exposure and HLA in healthy donors. Clones were sequenced by immunoSEQ multiplex PCR, and TCRdb holds only the in-frame ones, with some missing. The sample holds 200,000 or so clones, 65% to 90% seen once. Sequencing was performed on PBMCs. Receptor source: a girl between 5 and 17 years old in good health and CMV-seronegative. Each CDR3 is given with its conserved first and last residue. Fields, in order: D gene, clone size, J gene, V gene, CDR3 DNA, CDR3 protein. The D gene is left open where the match is weak. Only some rows state a clone size, as once, few, many or a class for expanded clones.

. . TRBJ2-2 TRBV18 TGTGCCAGCTCACCACGCGGCTCTCGGGATCTTAAGGCCGGGGAGCTGTTTTTT CASSPRGSRDLKAGELFF
TRBD2 . TRBJ2-1 TRBV10-3 TGTGCCGCCCACCCAGGTGCTAGCGGGATCGTAGAGCAGTTCTTC CAAHPGASGIVEQFF
. . TRBJ2-7 TRBV18 TGTGCCAGCTCATCAGTATTCTACGAGCAGTACTTC CASSSVFYEQYF
TRBD1 . TRBJ1-1 TRBV7-9 TGTGCCAGCACCGAAGGGACAGGGGAAAACACTGAAGCTTTCTTT CASTEGTGENTEAFF
. . TRBJ1-6 TRBV27 TGTGCCAGCAGTTTAAGGGGTGTTAATAATTCACCCCTCCACTTT CASSLRGVNNSPLHF
. once TRBJ2-3 TRBV2 TGTGCCAGCAGCTTTGGCGGGACAGCCCTCACAGATACGCAGTATTTT CASSFGGTALTDTQYF
TRBD2 . TRBJ2-1 TRBV2 TGTGCCAGCAGTGAAGAACGACTAGCGGGGACCGAGTTCTTC CASSEERLAGTEFF
. . TRBJ1-3 TRBV5-6 TGTGCCAGCAGCCCTTCTCTCTCTGGAAACACCATATATTTT CASSPSLSGNTIYF
. . TRBJ1-2 TRBV6-4 TGTGCCAGCAGTGAGAGGGAAGGGGGTTATGGCTACACCTTC CASSEREGGYGYTF
TRBD2 . TRBJ2-1 TRBV9 TGTGCCAGCAGCGTAGAGTCGTGGGGGGGGTCCAGGGATGAGCAGTTCTTC CASSVESWGGSRDEQFF
. . TRBJ1-1 TRBV7-9 TGTTCCAGCAGCCCCCCACCGGCTGAAGCTTTCTTT CSSSPPPAEAFF
TRBD2 few TRBJ2-7 TRBV6-1 TGTGCCAGCACAGCGGGGAGCGGCTACGAGCAGTACTTC CASTAGSGYEQYF
TRBD1 few TRBJ2-7 TRBV28 TGTGCCAGCACCCCCGGGACAGGCGAAACCTACGAGCAGTACTTC CASTPGTGETYEQYF
TRBD1 . TRBJ1-2 TRBV4-2 TGTGCCAGCAGCCAGCAGGGACAGAACTATGGCTACACCTTC CASSQQGQNYGYTF
. . TRBJ2-5 TRBV5-1 TGCGCCAGCAGCTCGCATGTTTCGTCTAGCAAGGAGACCCAGTACTTC CASSSHVSSSKETQYF
. . TRBJ1-1 TRBV5-1 TGCGCCAGCAGCTCCACGCGGGAGGGTTCTACTGAAGCTTTCTTT CASSSTREGSTEAFF
TRBD1 . TRBJ1-4 TRBV11-2 TGTGCCAGCAGCTCATCCGGGACAGGGCAAAAACTGTTTTTT CASSSSGTGQKLFF
TRBD1 . TRBJ2-5 TRBV11-1 TGTGCCAGCAGCTTCGGACAGGGCCAAGAGACCCAGTACTTC CASSFGQGQETQYF
. . TRBJ1-1 TRBV5-1 TGCGCCAGCAGCGAACAGGGTGGGAGAATTGTCACTGAAGCTTTCTTT CASSEQGGRIVTEAFF
. . TRBJ1-5 TRBV28 TGTGCCAGCAGTTTGACTACCCAGCATTTT CASSLTTQHF
. . TRBJ1-1 TRBV19 TGTGCCACCGAACGGGGGTTCGGCCGCACTGAAGCTTTCTTT CATERGFGRTEAFF
. . TRBJ1-1 TRBV19 TGTGCCAGTAGTATCTTTTTAAACACTGAAGCTTTCTTT CASSIFLNTEAFF
. . TRBJ2-1 TRBV6-5 TGTGCCAGCAGTGCGGACAGCTTCTCCTACAATGAGCAGTTCTTC CASSADSFSYNEQFF
TRBD1 . TRBJ2-7 TRBV28 TGTGCCAGTTCCCGGGGGACAGGGTTTTACGAGCAGTACTTC CASSRGTGFYEQYF
TRBD1 . TRBJ1-1 TRBV28 TGTGCCAGCAGAGCTTGGGGGACAGATAAGAACACTGAAGCTTTCTTT CASRAWGTDKNTEAFF
. once TRBJ1-3 TRBV19 TGTGCCAGTAGCTGGGAATCAGGGGTTTTGGCTGGAAACACCATATATTTT CASSWESGVLAGNTIYF
. . TRBJ2-7 TRBV5-1 TGCGCCAGCAGCTTGTCTCCTAGCACACCTGACGAGCAGTACTTC CASSLSPSTPDEQYF
. . TRBJ2-5 TRBV19 TGTGCCAGTAGTAAAAGCGAGGGCTATCGGGGGACCCAGTACTTC CASSKSEGYRGTQYF
TRBD1 . TRBJ1-5 TRBV5-6 TGTGCCAGCAGCTTAGGGGGCCTGAGCAATCAGCCCCAGCATTTT CASSLGGLSNQPQHF
. . TRBJ1-3 TRBV9 TGTGCCAGCAGCGTGGAGGCGCGGGCTGGAAACACCATATATTTT CASSVEARAGNTIYF
TRBD2 . TRBJ2-1 TRBV10-3 TGTGCCATCAGTGGACTAGCGGGGGACAATGAGCAGTTCTTC CAISGLAGDNEQFF
TRBD2 . TRBJ2-7 TRBV30 TGTGCCTGGAGAACAAAGCGGCTAGCGGTGTACGAGCAGTACTTC CAWRTKRLAVYEQYF
. . TRBJ2-7 TRBV19 TGTGCCAGTAGTCGTGGCCTGCCCACCTACGAGCAGTACTTC CASSRGLPTYEQYF
. . TRBJ1-2 TRBV18 TGTGCCAGCTCACCCGACCGGGGGGCACGCTATGGCTACACCTTC CASSPDRGARYGYTF
TRBD1 . TRBJ2-3 TRBV7-2 TGTGCCAGCAGCTACGGGACAGGGTTCACAGATACGCAGTATTTT CASSYGTGFTDTQYF
. few TRBJ1-1 TRBV19 TGTGCCAGTAGTATAGGCGGAAGCACTGAAGCTTTCTTT CASSIGGSTEAFF
TRBD2 . TRBJ2-5 TRBV18 TGTGCCAGCTCACGGGGTCGGCGGGAGTACCAAGAGACCCAGTACTTC CASSRGRREYQETQYF
. few TRBJ1-5 TRBV10-2 TGCGCCAGCAGTGATGGGGTTAGGGGGTATAGCAATCAGCCCCAGCATTTT CASSDGVRGYSNQPQHF
. . TRBJ1-6 TRBV30 TGTGCCTGGAGGCAAGGGGATCCCCTCCACTTT CAWRQGDPLHF
. few TRBJ1-1 TRBV6-5 TGTGCCAGCAGTTACGAGGGAGGAACCGGCACTGAAGCTTTCTTT CASSYEGGTGTEAFF
. once TRBJ2-3 TRBV29-1 TGCAGCTCGGCCGGGACTAGCACAGATACGCAGTATTTT CSSAGTSTDTQYF
TRBD2 . TRBJ2-7 TRBV9 TGTGCCGGCAGCGTCTCAGGACTAGCGGGGACCTACGAGCAGTACTTC CAGSVSGLAGTYEQYF
. . TRBJ1-2 TRBV7-8 TGTGCCAGCAGCTTAGGGCAGGGTGTTTATGGCTACACCTTC CASSLGQGVYGYTF